The 30 T cell receptor beta chains reported below all come from one sample, sequenced in a study of T cells after yellow fever vaccination. TCRdb redid the calling of the 5' RACE reads with MiXCR, one entry per CDR3 protein. The sample shows 250,000 to 350,000 distinct CDR3 sequences, approximately 7% of them seen only once. The sequencing used PBMCs, collected roughly 46 days after the first yellow fever vaccination. Receptors originate from a man in his late teens or twenties who received the YFV17D yellow fever vaccine.

V gene TRBV9 combines with J gene TRBJ2-2; 7 positions match TRBD2. Unmatched junction bases numbered 6, after V lost 0 bases and J lost 4 bases. The CDR3 spans 16 residues. CDR1 and CDR2 from the germline V gene are SGDLS and YYNGEE. In nucleotides, the CDR3 is TGTGCCAGCAGCGTAGGTCCGAGCGGGGTCACCGGGGAGCTGTTTTTT. It encodes CASSVGPSGVTGELFF.

This clonotype showed up many times. The CDR3 nucleotides are TGCGCCAGCAGCTTGGAGATGTACCAAGAGACCCAGTACTTC. It encodes CASSLEMYQETQYF. This rearrangement joins TRBV5-1 to TRBJ2-5; D is unclear. Trimming took off 0 bases at V and 0 bases at J, with 6 bases between the two ends. Looked up from germline, CDR1 is SGHRS and CDR2 is YFSETQ. The CDR3 has 14 amino acids. The entire variable domain, with the rest obtained from reference TRBV5-1 and TRBJ2-5, is as follows: KAGVTQTPRYLIKTRGQQVTLSCSPISGHRSVSWYQQTPGQGLQFLFEYFSETQRNKGNFPGRFSGRQFSNSRSEMNVSTLELGDSALYLCASSLEMYQETQYFGPGTRLLVL.

The chain links TRBV20-1 to TRBJ2-2; D is ambiguous. The CDR3 spans 11 residues. Looked up from germline, CDR1 is DFQATT and CDR2 is SNEGSKA (reference sequence). Trimming left V 6 bases short and J 4 bases short, with 6 bases between. CDR3 bases: TGCAGTGCGGGTACCACCGGGGAGCTGTTTTTT. Translation gives CSAGTTGELFF.

This clonotype was detected a few times. Here the CDR3 reads CASSQSRCSNNQPQHF. The CDR3 bases are TGCGCCAGCAGTCAATCCCGCTGTTCAAACAATCAGCCCCAGCATTTT. This rearrangement joins TRBV23-1 to TRBJ1-5; no reliable D call. TRBV23-1 is placed among ORFs of uncertain function. Trimming removed 0 bases from V and 3 bases from J, with 12 bases in between. The CDR3 is made up of 16 amino acids.

This clonotype was seen ten or more times. This chain uses TRBV9 with TRBJ2-3; 9 bases map to TRBD2. The CDR3 sequence is 17 residues long. V dropped 0 bases and J dropped 3; count of bases not matched to a gene: 8. CDR1 SGDLS and CDR2 YYNGEE come from the germline V gene. The CDR3 region is CASSVGPAGGRTDTQYF. The CDR3 coding sequence is TGTGCCAGCAGCGTAGGGCCAGCGGGGGGTCGTACAGATACGCAGTATTTT.

V gene TRBV7-2 combines with J gene TRBJ2-5; D is undetermined. The CDR3 spans 13 residues. V lost 7 bases to trimming and J lost 5 bases, with 14 bases between them. Germline V gene lookup returns CDR1 SGHTA and CDR2 FQGNSA. CDR3 coding DNA: TGTGCCAGCACCCCCGTACTTTTTGAGACCCAGTACTTC. Its protein product is CASTPVLFETQYF.

This clonotype was seen many times. J is TRBJ1-1 and V is TRBV5-1, with 7 bases matching TRBD1. Per the germline V gene, CDR1 is SGHRS and CDR2 is YFSETQ. This CDR3 spans 13 amino acids. V was clipped by 3 bases and J by 3 bases; unmatched bases: 2. The CDR3 loop reads CASSYTGDTEAFF. The CDR3 DNA reads TGCGCCAGCAGCTACACAGGGGACACTGAAGCTTTCTTT.

The chain combines TRBV14 with TRBJ2-7; 8 bases are a match to TRBD1. Per germline, CDR1 SGHDN and CDR2 FVKESK. The CDR3 is made up of 13 amino acids. Losses at the gene ends were 2 bases for V and 4 bases for J; bases not matched to a gene: 1. The CDR3 DNA sequence: TGTGCCAGCAGCCAAACAGGGGGTTACGAGCAGTACTTC. This codes for CASSQTGGYEQYF.

V usage is TRBV6-2 or TRBV6-3 and J usage is TRBJ2-7; D is uncertain. Germline V gene sequence: CDR1 MNHEY, CDR2 SVGEGT. There are 12 residues in the CDR3. Trimming cost V 5 bases and J 2 bases, with 7 bases left between them. This chain's CDR3 is CASSRTTYEQYV. CDR3 in DNA: TGTGCCAGCAGTAGAACAACCTACGAGCAGTACGTC.

This clonotype came up a few times. V usage is TRBV29-1 and J usage is TRBJ2-1, with D tentatively TRBD2 (6 bases). This CDR3 contains 16 residues. From germline, CDR1 is SQVTM and CDR2 ANQGSEA. Trimming shortened V by 3 bases and J by 4 bases, and 19 bases separated the two germline ends. The CDR3 DNA reads as TGCAGCGTTGAGTCCGGGGCCGGAGGGGAGTACAATGAGCAGTTCTTC. It translates to CSVESGAGGEYNEQFF.

This clonotype was observed at least ten times. V and J are TRBV18 and TRBJ2-5; a possible D gene is TRBD2 (5 bases). CDR3 size: 12 residues. Germline V CDR1 and CDR2: KGHSH, LQKENI. V lost 3 bases and J 7 bases, leaving 9 bases between the germline ends. As DNA, the CDR3 is TGTGCCAGCTCACCTGCGGGCCGGACCCAGTACTTC. This codes for CASSPAGRTQYF.

The sample holds a few counts of this clonotype. J is TRBJ1-4 and V is TRBV7-2; weak D call: TRBD1 (5 bases). The germline V gene encodes CDR1 SGHTA and CDR2 FQGNSA. Trimming cost V 5 bases and J 5 bases, with 12 bases left between them. The CDR3 is 14 residues long. The CDR3 nucleotides are TGTGCCAGCAGCCCGGACGCAGGGAATGAAAAACTGTTTTTT. Translated: CASSPDAGNEKLFF.

This chain links TRBV4-1 with TRBJ2-6; the D is unclear. The germline V gene has CDR1 MGHRA and CDR2 YSYEKL. This CDR3 has 17 amino acids. V lost 2 bases and J 0 bases, leaving 11 bases between the germline ends. CDR3 protein: CASSQIGRISGANVLTF. For the CDR3, the DNA is TGCGCCAGCAGCCAAATCGGACGGATCTCTGGGGCCAACGTCCTGACTTTC.

This clonotype was seen only a few times. This rearrangement joins TRBV7-2 to TRBJ2-7; TRBD1 might be the D (5 bases). Deletions cut 2 bases from V and 5 bases from J, with 10 bases between. This CDR3 spans 13 amino acids. Germline V gene lookup returns CDR1 SGHTA and CDR2 FQGNSA. CDR3 bases: TGTGCCAGCAGCTTATTCGGCAGGGACGAGCAGTACGTC. Its protein product is CASSLFGRDEQYV.

This clonotype was seen only a few times. The chain's CDR3 is CASSPTSRGGRTEAFF. The CDR3 DNA follows: TGCGCCAGCAGCCCCACAAGTCGGGGCGGGCGGACTGAAGCTTTCTTT. This chain connects TRBV4-3 to TRBJ1-1; tentatively, D is TRBD1 (5 bases). This CDR3 has 16 residues. V lost 4 bases to trimming and J lost 5 bases, with 20 bases between them. CDR1 and CDR2 from the germline V gene are LGHNA and YSLEER.

This clonotype came up a few times. The V call is TRBV6-1, the J call TRBJ1-5, with a tentative D call TRBD1 (5 bases). The germline V and J ends were trimmed by 7 bases and 2 bases, with 9 bases remaining between them. CDR1 is MNHNS and CDR2 is SASEGT in the germline V gene. CDR3 length: 13 amino acids. The CDR3 sequence: CASTGGGNQPQHF. CDR3 coding DNA: TGTGCCAGCACCGGGGGAGGCAATCAGCCCCAGCATTTT.

This clonotype came up many times. The CDR3 loop reads CASSVGSSSYEQYF. The CDR3 DNA is TGTGCCAGCAGCGTAGGGTCGAGCTCCTACGAGCAGTACTTC. This chain connects TRBV9 to TRBJ2-7; D remains unclear. Germline V gives CDR1 SGDLS, CDR2 YYNGEE. The CDR3 has 14 residues. V lost 0 bases, J lost 0 bases, and 7 bases lay in between.

The rearrangement joins TRBV27 to TRBJ1-1; D is undetermined. From germline, CDR1 is MNHEY and CDR2 SMNVEV (reference sequence). With 7 bases removed from V and 1 base from J, the gap between germline ends came to 10 bases. The CDR3 extends over 13 amino acids. CDR3 nucleotide sequence: TGTGCCAGCACCCTGAATCCGAACACTGAAGCTTTCTTT. Residues: CASTLNPNTEAFF.

This clonotype came up a few times. The genes are TRBV28 and TRBJ2-7; D uncertain. V lost 5 bases to trimming and J lost 6 bases, with 14 bases between them. The CDR3 runs 13 residues. CDR1 is MDHEN, CDR2 SYDVKM, per germline. DNA of the CDR3: TGTGCCAGCAGTCCCCCAACTCCTACCGAGCAGTACGTC. Translating it yields CASSPPTPTEQYV.

This clonotype was seen many times. CDR3 coding DNA: TGTGCCAGCAGTTTAGCGGGACGACCCAATGAGCAGTTCTTC. It is translated as CASSLAGRPNEQFF. The chain recombines TRBV12-3 or TRBV12-4 with TRBJ2-1; D tentatively reads TRBD1 or TRBD2 (5 bases each). The CDR3 has 14 residues. Trimming removed 0 bases from V and 6 bases from J, with 9 bases in between.

In its sample, this clonotype was seen a few times. The chain recombines TRBV24-1 with TRBJ2-3, with D hard to call. This CDR3 region has 12 residues. Looked up from germline, CDR1 is KGHDR and CDR2 is SFDVKD. V was pared by 7 bases and J by 5 bases, with 9 bases between. The DNA for the CDR3 is TGTGCCACCAGGGGAATAGGAGATACGCAGTATTTT. Its protein is CATRGIGDTQYF.

V and J are TRBV6-2 or TRBV6-3 and TRBJ2-7; D is perhaps TRBD2 (5 bases). Between the trimmed V and J ends, which lost 2 bases and 3 bases, there was a span of 5 bases. The CDR3 extends over 12 amino acids. Looked up from germline, CDR1 is MNHEY and CDR2 is SVGEGT. CDR3 sequence: CASSYDYYEQYV. DNA of the CDR3: TGTGCCAGCAGTTACGACTACTACGAGCAGTACGTC.

The chain recombines TRBV6-2 or TRBV6-3 with TRBJ2-7, with D hard to call. CDR1 is MNHEY and CDR2 is SVGEGT in the germline V gene. The germline V and J ends were trimmed by 0 bases and 5 bases, with 5 bases remaining between them. The CDR3 totals 12 residues. This CDR3 reads CASSYSGHEQYV. The CDR3 DNA follows: TGTGCCAGCAGTTACTCCGGCCACGAGCAGTACGTC.

Only a few counts were recorded for this clonotype. The V and J genes are TRBV20-1 and TRBJ2-7; TRBD2 agrees at 10 bases. The germline V gene has CDR1 DFQATT and CDR2 SNEGSKA (reference sequence). Unmatched junction bases numbered 16, after V lost 5 bases and J lost 9 bases. This CDR3 spans 15 amino acids. CDR3 in amino acids: CSAGPSGGRGVVQYF. CDR3 in DNA: TGCAGTGCTGGACCTAGCGGGGGCCGGGGGGTCGTGCAGTACTTC.

This chain uses TRBV9 with TRBJ1-1, with 7 bases aligning to TRBD1. From germline, CDR1 is SGDLS and CDR2 YYNGEE. With V trimmed by 0 bases and J by 2 bases, 4 bases remained unmatched. The CDR3 spans 15 residues. The CDR3 loop is CASSVGTGSNTEAFF. In DNA form, the CDR3 reads TGTGCCAGCAGCGTAGGGACAGGAAGTAACACTGAAGCTTTCTTT.

The chain has TRBV14 and TRBJ1-6, with D perhaps TRBD1 (5 bases). The V gene's germline CDR1 is SGHDN and CDR2 FVKESK. This CDR3 contains 13 residues. V was trimmed by 4 bases and J by 7 bases, leaving 8 bases between them. CDR3 residues: CASSPGTNSPLHF. Written as DNA, the CDR3 is TGTGCCAGCAGCCCAGGGACGAATTCACCCCTCCACTTT. Together with reference TRBV14 and TRBJ1-6, the CDR3 gives the full variable domain: EAGVTQFPSHSVIEKGQTVTLRCDPISGHDNLYWYRRVMGKEIKFLLHFVKESKQDESGMPNNRFLAERTGGTYSTLKVQPAELEDSGVYFCASSPGTNSPLHFGNGTRLTVT.

The DNA of the CDR3 is TGCGCCAGCAGCTTGGAGGGAACAGGGAGCTCCTACAATGAGCAGTTCTTC. It is translated as CASSLEGTGSSYNEQFF. The chain recombines TRBV5-1 with TRBJ2-1; D is perhaps TRBD1 (6 bases). The V end lost 0 bases, the J end lost 0 bases, and 13 bases lay between the germline ends. The CDR3 covers 17 residues. The germline CDR1 and CDR2 sequences are SGHRS and YFSETQ.

This clonotype was seen only a few times. J is TRBJ2-5 and V is TRBV7-6, with 12 bases aligning to TRBD2. J was trimmed by 1 base and V by 5 bases; bases with no gene match: 11. Per the germline V gene, CDR1 is SGHVS and CDR2 is FNYEAQ. This CDR3 is 18 amino acids long. The CDR3 bases are TGTGCCAGCAGCCTCGCTAGCGGGGGGGAACTGAGCCAAGAGACCCAGTACTTC. Translated: CASSLASGGELSQETQYF.

This clonotype was found many times. The rearrangement joins TRBV5-6 to TRBJ2-7; D call uncertain. V dropped 4 bases and J dropped 3 bases, with 14 bases sitting between them. From germline, CDR1 is SGHDT and CDR2 YYEEEE. The length of the CDR3 is 14 residues. CDR3 DNA sequence: TGTGCCAGCAGCACACGGCCGATTAACTACGAGCAGTACTTC. This gives the protein CASSTRPINYEQYF.

The V and J genes are TRBV6-4 and TRBJ2-1; 14 nucleotides agree with TRBD2. Germline CDR1 is MRHNA and CDR2 is SNTAGT. The V and J ends lost 2 bases and 7 bases, in that order; junction bases with no gene match: 13. This CDR3 contains 19 residues. In nucleotides, the CDR3 is TGTGCCAGCAGTGACGGGGGGACTAGCGGGGGCCGGGCGGGTAATGAGCAGTTCTTC. The encoded protein is CASSDGGTSGGRAGNEQFF.